Below are 26 T cell receptor beta chains sequenced from a single sample in a study of blood T cell repertoires in COVID-19. The data were produced by immunoSEQ multiplex PCR, yet TCRdb's version contains in-frame clones alone and is incomplete. The sample gives 180,000 or so clones, more than 80% of which show up once; more than 5% is in the top ten. Material for sequencing was PBMCs or T cells enriched from blood (not recorded which). Receptors were obtained from a man in his forties or fifties who had recovered from COVID-19.

This chain links TRBV7-9 with TRBJ1-2; D remains unclear. Trimming took off 10 bases at V and 4 bases at J, with 13 bases between the two ends. This CDR3 has 12 amino acids. Per germline, CDR1 SEHNR and CDR2 FQNEAQ (reference sequence). DNA for the CDR3: TGTGCCATCCGCCCCCCAGGCTATGGCTACACCTTC. Protein sequence: CAIRPPGYGYTF.

This clone occurred a few times. The CDR3 sequence: CAWSNDRTGGNGAFF. DNA for the CDR3: TGTGCCTGGAGTAACGACCGGACAGGGGGCAATGGGGCTTTCTTT. The chain recombines TRBV30 with TRBJ1-1; 11 positions match TRBD1. From germline, CDR1 is GTSNPN and CDR2 SVGIG (reference sequence). The V segment lost 2 bases and the J segment 11 bases; nucleotides outside the gene matches: 13. This CDR3 comprises 15 residues. Together with reference TRBV30 and TRBJ1-1, the CDR3 gives the full variable domain: SQTIHQWPATLVQPVGSPLSLECTVEGTSNPNLYWYRQAAGRGLQLLFYSVGIGQISSEVPQNLSASRPQDRQFILSSKKLLLSDSGFYLCAWSNDRTGGNGAFFGQGTRLTVV.

The J gene is TRBJ1-2, the V gene TRBV11-2, with D tentatively TRBD1 (6 bases). The germline V gene encodes CDR1 SGHAT and CDR2 FQNNGV. V shed 5 bases and J shed 6 bases, with 13 bases lying between them. CDR3 length: 13 amino acids. CDR3 in DNA: TGTGCCAGCAGCCCTACTACAGGGAATGGCTACACCTTC. Protein product: CASSPTTGNGYTF.

This clone showed up just a few times. The chain recombines TRBV5-4 with TRBJ2-7; 9 nucleotides line up with TRBD1. J lost 7 bases, V lost 4 bases, and 21 bases had no gene match. Germline CDR1 SGHNT, CDR2 YYREEE (reference sequence). This CDR3 is 18 amino acids long. The CDR3 protein is CASSELWGQGVVAREQYF. The CDR3 DNA is TGTGCCAGCAGCGAGTTGTGGGGACAGGGAGTTGTCGCGAGGGAGCAGTACTTC.

The V call is TRBV28, the J call TRBJ2-7; no clear D gene. Germline-derived CDR1 and CDR2 are MDHEN and SYDVKM. This CDR3 spans 13 amino acids. The V and J ends lost 8 bases and 6 bases respectively, with 17 bases between them. CDR3 sequence (DNA): TGTGCCAGCTCTATACGGGTCCAGATCGAGCAGTACTTC. This sequence encodes CASSIRVQIEQYF. Full variable domain (outside the CDR3, taken from reference TRBV28 and TRBJ2-7): DVKVTQSSRYLVKRTGEKVFLECVQDMDHENMFWYRQDPGLGLRLIYFSYDVKMKEKGDIPEGYSVSREKKERFSLILESASTNQTSMYLCASSIRVQIEQYFGPGTRLTVT.

The chain employs TRBV5-8 and TRBJ1-2; 8 bases match TRBD1. V lost 5 bases and J lost 4; bases outside the gene matches: 7. The germline V gene has CDR1 SGHTS and CDR2 YDEGEE. The CDR3 has 14 amino acids. CDR3 in amino acids: CASSYDRGGYGYTF. CDR3 sequence (DNA): TGTGCCAGCAGTTACGACAGGGGTGGCTATGGCTACACCTTC. The variable domain in full, with the rest retrieved from reference TRBV5-8 and TRBJ1-2, is EAGVTQSPTHLIKTRGQQATLRCSPISGHTSVYWYQQALGLGLQFLLWYDEGEERNRGNFPPRFSGRQFPNYSSELNVNALELEDSALYLCASSYDRGGYGYTFGSGTRLTVV.

The V gene is TRBV18, the J gene TRBJ1-6, with 9 bases lining up with TRBD1. The V segment lost 0 bases and the J segment 11 bases; nucleotides outside the gene matches: 8. The CDR3 totals 16 residues. Germline V gives CDR1 KGHSH, CDR2 LQKENI. CDR3 amino acids: CASSPPTTGGRPPLHF. The CDR3, as DNA: TGTGCCAGCTCACCACCGACGACAGGGGGTAGGCCACCCCTCCACTTT.

The sample holds one count of this clone. The J gene is TRBJ2-6, the V gene TRBV7-8; a possible D gene is TRBD2 (5 bases). Trimming stripped 1 base from V and 0 bases from J, with 7 bases between. The CDR3 consists of 16 residues. In germline, CDR1 is SGHVS, CDR2 FQNEAQ. CDR3: CASSLVGGSGANVLTF. The DNA of the CDR3 is TGTGCCAGCAGCTTAGTAGGAGGCTCTGGGGCCAACGTCCTGACTTTC.

The V and J genes are TRBV7-9 and TRBJ1-4, with D maybe TRBD1 (6 bases). V was shortened by 4 bases and J by 4 bases, with 10 bases between the two germline ends. Per germline, CDR1 SEHNR and CDR2 FQNEAQ (reference sequence). The CDR3 has 14 amino acids. CDR3 protein: CASSSTGLNEKLFF. CDR3 DNA sequence: TGTGCCAGCAGCTCGACAGGCCTTAATGAAAAACTGTTTTTT. Full variable domain (missing parts from reference TRBV7-9 and TRBJ1-4): DTGVSQNPRHKITKRGQNVTFRCDPISEHNRLYWYRQTLGQGPEFLTYFQNEAQLEKSRLLSDRFSAERPKGSFSTLEIQRTEQGDSAMYLCASSSTGLNEKLFFGSGTQLSVL.

In regard to this clone: A much larger clone lies one base from this, so it may be a read error. V is TRBV2 and J is TRBJ2-7, with D possibly TRBD1 on 6 matching bases. The CDR3 length is 11 residues. Germline CDR1 reads SNHLY; CDR2 reads FYNNEI. The V and J ends lost 6 bases and 3 bases respectively, with 6 bases between them. CDR3: CASRQGYEQYF. The CDR3 DNA reads as TGTGCCAGCAGACAGGGCTACGAGCAGTACTTC. Full variable domain (missing parts from reference TRBV2 and TRBJ2-7): EPEVTQTPSHQVTQMGQEVILRCVPISNHLYFYWYRQILGQKVEFLVSFYNNEISEKSEIFDDQFSVERPDGSNFTLKIRSTKLEDSAMYFCASRQGYEQYFGPGTRLTVT.

This clone was seen more than once but under ten times. The genes are TRBV7-2 and TRBJ2-1; 10 bases agree with TRBD2. The V gene's germline CDR1 is SGHTA and CDR2 FQGNSA. The ends lost 5 bases at V and 4 bases at J; junction bases unmatched: 5. There are 15 residues in the CDR3. The CDR3 spells CASSRTSGLYNEQFF. DNA for the CDR3: TGTGCCAGCAGCCGGACTAGCGGACTATACAATGAGCAGTTCTTC.

V is TRBV19 and J is TRBJ1-5; no definite D call. Trimming cost V 5 bases and J 1 base, with 9 bases left between them. CDR1 is LNHDA, CDR2 SQIVND, per germline (reference sequence). The CDR3 is 14 residues long. CDR3 protein: CASSPGGSNQPQHF. CDR3 coding DNA: TGTGCCAGTAGTCCGGGTGGGAGCAATCAGCCCCAGCATTTT.

The chain combines TRBV28 with TRBJ1-2, with D hard to call. The germline gives CDR1 MDHEN, CDR2 SYDVKM. V was cut by 3 bases and J by 4 bases, with 6 bases left in between. The CDR3 totals 12 residues. The CDR3 bases are TGTGCCAGCAGTTTGGAGGTCTATGGCTACACCTTC. It yields the protein CASSLEVYGYTF.

CDR3: CASSGGGPNEQFF. CDR3 DNA: TGTGCCAGCAGTGGGGGGGGCCCCAATGAGCAGTTCTTC. The chain is built from TRBV25-1 and TRBJ2-1; maybe TRBD2 (7 bases). The V and J ends lost 4 bases and 6 bases respectively, with 10 bases between them. Germline loops: CDR1 MGHDK, CDR2 SYGVNS. This CDR3 region has 13 residues.

V is TRBV18 and J is TRBJ2-2; D unclear. The CDR3 is 16 amino acids. Trimming pared 3 bases from V and 2 bases from J, leaving 13 bases between. CDR1 KGHSH and CDR2 LQKENI come from the germline V gene. The DNA of the CDR3 is TGTGCCAGCTCACCTCTCCAGAGCGACAACACCGGGGAGCTGTTTTTT. It translates to CASSPLQSDNTGELFF.

The V call is TRBV9, the J call TRBJ1-6; possible D gene TRBD1, 5 bases. The CDR3 totals 18 residues. Per the germline V gene, CDR1 is SGDLS and CDR2 is YYNGEE. V lost 3 bases, J lost 7 bases, and 23 bases lay in between. The CDR3 region is CASSAGFVSGRRNSPLHF. In nucleotides, the CDR3 is TGTGCCAGCAGCGCAGGGTTCGTTAGTGGACGGAGAAATTCACCCCTCCACTTT.

The rearrangement joins TRBV7-2 to TRBJ2-7; 9 nucleotides align to TRBD1. CDR3 size: 17 residues. Germline V gene data show CDR1 as SGHTA and CDR2 as FQGNSA. Losses at the gene ends were 5 bases for V and 3 bases for J; bases not matched to a gene: 14. The CDR3 spells CASSRRVITGGDYEQYF. In nucleotides, the CDR3 is TGTGCCAGCAGCCGTCGAGTTATTACAGGGGGCGACTACGAGCAGTACTTC.

The genes are TRBV29-1 and TRBJ1-2; 9 nucleotides align to TRBD1. CDR1 is SQVTM, CDR2 ANQGSEA, per germline. J was trimmed by 6 bases and V by 7 bases; bases with no gene match: 3. This CDR3 is built from 11 residues. The CDR3 bases are TGCAGCGCATGGACAGGGGATGGCTACACCTTC. Protein sequence: CSAWTGDGYTF.

This clone was seen just once. The gene calls are TRBV7-9 and TRBJ2-3; 10 bases fit TRBD2. The CDR3 length is 19 residues. From germline, CDR1 is SEHNR and CDR2 FQNEAQ (reference sequence). Trimming took 2 bases from V and 6 from J; bases not matched to a gene: 17. As DNA, the CDR3 is TGTGCCAGCAGCTTAACTCGGGGCCAAGCGGGAGGGCATTGGGATACGCAGTATTTT. It specifies CASSLTRGQAGGHWDTQYF.

Comments on this clone: Sequence at one end of the junction differs from germline and may be a read error. The chain couples TRBV6-1 to TRBJ1-5; D is unresolved. CDR1 and CDR2 from the germline V gene are MNHNS and SASEGT. There are 16 residues in the CDR3. The CDR3 protein is CASSEHGSRSDQPQHF. Written as DNA, the CDR3 is TGTGCCAGCAGTGAACATGGGTCGCGTAGCGATCAGCCCCAGCATTTT.

The rearrangement links TRBV3-1 (or the pseudogene TRBV3-2) to TRBJ1-2; no reliable D call. Germline lookup yields CDR1 LGHDT and CDR2 YNNKEL (reference sequence). The CDR3 is 12 amino acids. V lost 3 bases, J lost 4 bases, and 6 bases lay in between. The CDR3 DNA reads TGTGCCAGCAGCCAGCGACTCTATGGCTACACCTTC. Translating it yields CASSQRLYGYTF.

The chain carries TRBV11-3 and TRBJ1-2; 9 nucleotides align to TRBD1. V lost 0 bases, J lost 7 bases, and 0 bases stayed unmatched. The CDR3 consists of 13 residues. Germline V lookup: CDR1 SGHNT, CDR2 YENEEA. The CDR3 loop is CASSLEQGAGYTF. The CDR3 bases are TGTGCCAGCAGCTTAGAACAGGGGGCTGGCTACACCTTC.

CDR3 residues: CAWSASAGGYTF. CDR3 coding DNA: TGTGCCTGGAGTGCTTCGGCAGGTGGCTACACCTTC. The chain couples TRBV30 to TRBJ1-2; no clear D gene. V lost 1 base, J lost 7 bases, and 10 bases lay in between. The CDR3 covers 12 residues. Germline CDR1 reads GTSNPN; CDR2 reads SVGIG (reference sequence). Looking up the rest from reference TRBV30 and TRBJ1-2 gives the full variable domain: SQTIHQWPATLVQPVGSPLSLECTVEGTSNPNLYWYRQAAGRGLQLLFYSVGIGQISSEVPQNLSASRPQDRQFILSSKKLLLSDSGFYLCAWSASAGGYTFGSGTRLTVV.

The chain recombines TRBV7-9 with TRBJ2-5; perhaps TRBD2 as D (6 bases). V was clipped by 5 bases and J by 1 base, with 11 bases between them. Germline assignment: CDR1 SEHNR and CDR2 FQNEAQ (reference sequence). The CDR3 consists of 14 residues. CDR3 in amino acids: CASSPGSPQETQYF. CDR3 DNA sequence: TGTGCCAGCAGCCCCGGGAGCCCCCAAGAGACCCAGTACTTC.

This clone was recorded only once. The chain links TRBV7-9 to TRBJ1-5; D gene ambiguous. Germline V CDR1 and CDR2: SEHNR, FQNEAQ (reference sequence). The V gene lost 1 base and the J gene lost 6 bases, with 7 bases spanning the gap. This CDR3 region has 13 residues. Here the CDR3 reads CASSLGEFQPQHF. CDR3 DNA sequence: TGTGCCAGCAGCTTAGGGGAGTTTCAGCCCCAGCATTTT. The variable domain in full, with the rest retrieved from reference TRBV7-9 and TRBJ1-5, is DTGVSQNPRHKITKRGQNVTFRCDPISEHNRLYWYRQTLGQGPEFLTYFQNEAQLEKSRLLSDRFSAERPKGSFSTLEIQRTEQGDSAMYLCASSLGEFQPQHFGDGTRLSIL.

Only one count was recorded for this clone. V usage is TRBV24-1 and J usage is TRBJ2-7; D uncertain. This CDR3 comprises 15 residues. Germline V gives CDR1 KGHDR, CDR2 SFDVKD. V was pared by 3 bases and J by 3 bases, with 14 bases between. CDR3 in DNA: TGTGCCACCAGTGATCCCAAAGAGGCAAGCTACGAGCAGTACTTC. Protein: CATSDPKEASYEQYF.